The clone carrying this TCR beta chain was recorded at least ten times. Antigen: not known. Germline CDR1 reads SEHNR; CDR2 reads FQNEAQ (reference sequence). The CDR3 is made up of 17 amino acids. V trimming: 0 bases; J trimming: 8 bases; junction bases outside the gene matches: 10. The data stem from a study of blood T cells in healthy people across ages. Study-wide results and caveats: Aged donors had fewer naive CD4+ cells and lower diversity than long-lived donors.

A second about 6 to 12 cycle PCR used barcoded and J-beta primers. Researchers report that each sample yielded at least 3 million CDR3-containing paired-end reads. TCRdb ran MiXCR on the 5' RACE reads and lists one entry per CDR3 protein. Among hundreds of thousands of distinct CDR3 sequences, 29% were seen once, and the ten largest hold 17%. This TCR came from a woman of 80 years or more in good health. Material for sequencing was blood. The chain employs TRBV7-9 and TRBJ2-1, with 10 nucleotides matching TRBD2. The DNA of the CDR3 is TGTGCCAGCAGCTTAGCGCTGGCTAGCGGGGGATACGATGAGCAGTTCTTC. It specifies CASSLALASGGYDEQFF.